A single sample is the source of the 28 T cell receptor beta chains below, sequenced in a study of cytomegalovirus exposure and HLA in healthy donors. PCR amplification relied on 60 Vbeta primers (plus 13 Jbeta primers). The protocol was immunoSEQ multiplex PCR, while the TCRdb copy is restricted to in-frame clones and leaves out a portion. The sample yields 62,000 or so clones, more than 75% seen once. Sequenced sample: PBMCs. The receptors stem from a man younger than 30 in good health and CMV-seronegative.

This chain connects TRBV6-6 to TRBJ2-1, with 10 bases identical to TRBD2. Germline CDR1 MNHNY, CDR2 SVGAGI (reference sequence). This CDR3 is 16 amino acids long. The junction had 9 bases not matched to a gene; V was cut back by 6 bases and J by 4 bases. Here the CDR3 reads CASRQSAGGAYNEQFF. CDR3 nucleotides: TGTGCCAGCAGACAGTCAGCGGGGGGGGCTTACAATGAGCAGTTCTTC.

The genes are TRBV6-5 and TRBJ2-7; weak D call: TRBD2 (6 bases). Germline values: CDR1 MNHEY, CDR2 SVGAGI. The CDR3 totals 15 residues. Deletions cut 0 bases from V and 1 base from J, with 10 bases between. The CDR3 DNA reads TGTGCCAGCAGTTACTCGTTCGGGGGTTCCTACGAGCAGTACTTC. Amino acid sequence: CASSYSFGGSYEQYF.

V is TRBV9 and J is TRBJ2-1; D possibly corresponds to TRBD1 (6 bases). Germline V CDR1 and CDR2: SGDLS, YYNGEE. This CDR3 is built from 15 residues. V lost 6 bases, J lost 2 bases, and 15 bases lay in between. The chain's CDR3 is CASNTQGIPYNEQFF. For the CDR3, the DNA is TGTGCCAGCAACACACAGGGTATCCCCTACAATGAGCAGTTCTTC.

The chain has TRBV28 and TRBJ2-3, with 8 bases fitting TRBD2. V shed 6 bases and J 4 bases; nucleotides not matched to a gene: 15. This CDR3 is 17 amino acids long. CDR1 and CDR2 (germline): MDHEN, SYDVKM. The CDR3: CASSLTLAGGGSDTQYF. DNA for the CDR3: TGTGCCAGCAGCCTAACGCTGGCGGGGGGAGGATCAGATACGCAGTATTTT. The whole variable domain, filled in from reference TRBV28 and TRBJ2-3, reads DVKVTQSSRYLVKRTGEKVFLECVQDMDHENMFWYRQDPGLGLRLIYFSYDVKMKEKGDIPEGYSVSREKKERFSLILESASTNQTSMYLCASSLTLAGGGSDTQYFGPGTRLTVL.

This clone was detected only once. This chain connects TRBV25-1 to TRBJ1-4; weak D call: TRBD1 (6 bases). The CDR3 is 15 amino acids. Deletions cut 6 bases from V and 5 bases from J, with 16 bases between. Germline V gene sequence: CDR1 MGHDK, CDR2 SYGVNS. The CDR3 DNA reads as TGTGCCAGCAGCCCAACGACAGGAGGAAATGAAAAACTGTTTTTT. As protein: CASSPTTGGNEKLFF.

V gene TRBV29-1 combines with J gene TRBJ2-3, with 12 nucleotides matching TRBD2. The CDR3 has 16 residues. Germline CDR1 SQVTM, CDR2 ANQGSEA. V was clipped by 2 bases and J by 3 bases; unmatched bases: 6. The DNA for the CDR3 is TGCAGCGTTGAATCTAGCGGGGGGGATAGGACAGATACGCAGTATTTT. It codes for CSVESSGGDRTDTQYF.

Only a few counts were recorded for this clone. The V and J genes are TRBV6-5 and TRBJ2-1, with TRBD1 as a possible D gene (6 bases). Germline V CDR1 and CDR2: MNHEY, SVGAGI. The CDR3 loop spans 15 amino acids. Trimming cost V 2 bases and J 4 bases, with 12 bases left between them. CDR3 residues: CASSYVQGHYNEQFF. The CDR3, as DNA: TGTGCCAGCAGTTACGTACAGGGACATTACAATGAGCAGTTCTTC.

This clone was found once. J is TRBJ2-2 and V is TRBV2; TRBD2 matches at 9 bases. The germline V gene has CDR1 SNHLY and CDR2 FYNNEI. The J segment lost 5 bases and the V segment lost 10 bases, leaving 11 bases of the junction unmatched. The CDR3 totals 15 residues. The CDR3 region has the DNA TGTGCCACCCCGAGTCGGGCGGGGGGGACCGGGGAGCTGTTTTTT. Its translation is CATPSRAGGTGELFF. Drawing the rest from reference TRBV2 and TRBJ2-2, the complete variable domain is EPEVTQTPSHQVTQMGQEVILRCVPISNHLYFYWYRQILGQKVEFLVSFYNNEISEKSEIFDDQFSVERPDGSNFTLKIRSTKLEDSAMYFCATPSRAGGTGELFFGEGSRLTVL.

CDR3: CASQGSDYGYTF. As DNA, the CDR3 is TGTGCCAGCCAGGGATCGGACTATGGCTACACCTTC. The rearrangement links TRBV2 to TRBJ1-2; D might be TRBD1 (5 bases). The length of the CDR3 is 12 residues. V was shortened by 8 bases and J by 3 bases, with 10 bases between the two germline ends. Germline values: CDR1 SNHLY, CDR2 FYNNEI.

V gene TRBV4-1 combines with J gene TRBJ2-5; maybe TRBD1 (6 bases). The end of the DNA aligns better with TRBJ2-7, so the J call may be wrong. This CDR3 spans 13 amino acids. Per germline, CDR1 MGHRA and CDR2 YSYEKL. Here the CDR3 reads CASSRTVSYEQYF. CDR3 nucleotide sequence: TGCGCCAGCAGCCGGACAGTCTCCTACGAGCAGTACTTC.

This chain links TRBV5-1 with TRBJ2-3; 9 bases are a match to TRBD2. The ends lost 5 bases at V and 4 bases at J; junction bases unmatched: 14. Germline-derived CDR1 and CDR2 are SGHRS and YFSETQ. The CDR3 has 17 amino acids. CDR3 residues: CASSLPSLGTSPDTQYF. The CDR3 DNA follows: TGCGCCAGCAGTCTCCCTAGTCTCGGGACTAGCCCAGATACGCAGTATTTT.

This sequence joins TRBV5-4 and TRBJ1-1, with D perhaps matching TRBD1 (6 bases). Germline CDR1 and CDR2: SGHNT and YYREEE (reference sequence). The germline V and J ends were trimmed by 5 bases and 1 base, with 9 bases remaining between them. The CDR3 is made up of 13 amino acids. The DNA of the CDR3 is TGTGCCAGCAGGGGGGGGCCGAACACTGAAGCTTTCTTT. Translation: CASRGGPNTEAFF.

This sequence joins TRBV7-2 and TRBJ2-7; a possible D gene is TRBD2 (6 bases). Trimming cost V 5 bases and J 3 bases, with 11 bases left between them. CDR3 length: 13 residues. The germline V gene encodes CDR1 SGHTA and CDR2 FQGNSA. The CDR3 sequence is CASSQGLLYEQYF. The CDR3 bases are TGTGCCAGCAGCCAGGGACTCCTCTACGAGCAGTACTTC.

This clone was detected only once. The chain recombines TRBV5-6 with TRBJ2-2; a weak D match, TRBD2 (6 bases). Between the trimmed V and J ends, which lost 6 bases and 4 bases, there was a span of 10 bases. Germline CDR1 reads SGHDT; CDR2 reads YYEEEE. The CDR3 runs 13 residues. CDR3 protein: CASKLSGTGELFF. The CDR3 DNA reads TGTGCCAGCAAACTTAGCGGCACCGGGGAGCTGTTTTTT.

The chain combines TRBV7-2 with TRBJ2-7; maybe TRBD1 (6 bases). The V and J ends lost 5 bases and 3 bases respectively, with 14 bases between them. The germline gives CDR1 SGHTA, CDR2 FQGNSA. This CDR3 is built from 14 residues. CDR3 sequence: CASSLTGPGYEQYF. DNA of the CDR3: TGTGCCAGCAGCCTAACAGGGCCGGGCTACGAGCAGTACTTC.

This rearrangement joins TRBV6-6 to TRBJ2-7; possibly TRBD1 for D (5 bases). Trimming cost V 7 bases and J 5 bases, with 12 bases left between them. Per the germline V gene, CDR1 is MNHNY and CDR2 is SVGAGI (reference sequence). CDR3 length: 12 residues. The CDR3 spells CASTKQGHEQYF. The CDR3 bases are TGTGCCAGCACCAAGCAGGGCCACGAGCAGTACTTC.

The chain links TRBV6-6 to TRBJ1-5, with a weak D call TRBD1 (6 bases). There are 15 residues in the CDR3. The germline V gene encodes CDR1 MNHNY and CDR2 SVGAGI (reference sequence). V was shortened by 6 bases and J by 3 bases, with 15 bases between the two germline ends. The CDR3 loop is CASSNDRTPNQPQHF. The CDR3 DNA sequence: TGTGCCAGCAGCAATGACAGGACCCCCAATCAGCCCCAGCATTTT.

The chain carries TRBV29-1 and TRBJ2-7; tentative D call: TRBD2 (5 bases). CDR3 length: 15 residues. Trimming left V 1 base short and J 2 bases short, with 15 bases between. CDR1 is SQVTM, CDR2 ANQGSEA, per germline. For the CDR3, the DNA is TGCAGCGTTGAAGGGGGTCGGGGTGGGCCCTACGAGCAGTACTTC. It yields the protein CSVEGGRGGPYEQYF.

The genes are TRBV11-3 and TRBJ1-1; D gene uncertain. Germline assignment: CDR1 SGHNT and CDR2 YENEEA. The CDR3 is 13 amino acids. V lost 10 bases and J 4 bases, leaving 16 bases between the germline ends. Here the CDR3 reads CATSRRGSTEAFF. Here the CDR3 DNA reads TGTGCCACCTCCCGGCGGGGTTCCACTGAAGCTTTCTTT.

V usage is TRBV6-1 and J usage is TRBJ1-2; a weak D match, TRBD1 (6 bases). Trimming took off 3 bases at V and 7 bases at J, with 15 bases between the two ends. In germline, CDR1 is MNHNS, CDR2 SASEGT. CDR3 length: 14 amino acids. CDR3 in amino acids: CASSDPGVVGGYTF. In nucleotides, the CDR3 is TGTGCCAGCAGTGACCCAGGGGTGGTCGGTGGCTACACCTTC.

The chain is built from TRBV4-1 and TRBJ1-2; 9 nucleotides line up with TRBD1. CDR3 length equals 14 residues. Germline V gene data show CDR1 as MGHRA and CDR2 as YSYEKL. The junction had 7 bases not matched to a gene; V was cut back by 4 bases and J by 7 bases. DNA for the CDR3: TGCGCCAGCAGCCCTGGGACAGGGAAGTTTGGCTACACCTTC. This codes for CASSPGTGKFGYTF.

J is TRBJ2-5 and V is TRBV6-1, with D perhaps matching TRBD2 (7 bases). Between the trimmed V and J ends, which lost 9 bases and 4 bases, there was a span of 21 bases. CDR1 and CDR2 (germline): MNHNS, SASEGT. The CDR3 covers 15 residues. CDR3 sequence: CASALAGGGPETQYF. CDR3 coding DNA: TGTGCCAGTGCTCTAGCTGGGGGGGGCCCAGAGACCCAGTACTTC.

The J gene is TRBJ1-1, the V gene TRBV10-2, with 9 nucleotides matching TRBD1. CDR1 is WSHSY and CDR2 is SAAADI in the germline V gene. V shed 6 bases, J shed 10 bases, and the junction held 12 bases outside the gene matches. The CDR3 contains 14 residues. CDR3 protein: CASRGGQGGMAAFF. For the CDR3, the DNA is TGCGCCAGCAGGGGGGGACAGGGAGGTATGGCAGCTTTCTTT.

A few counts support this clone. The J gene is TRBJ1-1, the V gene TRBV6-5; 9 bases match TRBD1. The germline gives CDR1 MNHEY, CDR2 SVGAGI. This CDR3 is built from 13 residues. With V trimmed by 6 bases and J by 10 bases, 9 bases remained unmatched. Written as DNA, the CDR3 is TGTGCCAGCAGGACAGGGGGGGGACTACGAGCTTTCTTT. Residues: CASRTGGGLRAFF.

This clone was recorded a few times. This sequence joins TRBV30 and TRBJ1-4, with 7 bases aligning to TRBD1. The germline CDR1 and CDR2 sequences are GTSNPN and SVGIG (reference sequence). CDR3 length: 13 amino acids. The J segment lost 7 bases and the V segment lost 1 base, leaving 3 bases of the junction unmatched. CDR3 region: CAWSAGQLEKLFF. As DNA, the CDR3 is TGTGCCTGGAGTGCGGGACAGCTTGAAAAACTGTTTTTT.

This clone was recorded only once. In nucleotides, the CDR3 is TGTGCCAGCAGTGCGACAGGGGTCAACACTGAAGCTTTCTTT. Its protein product is CASSATGVNTEAFF. This rearrangement joins TRBV2 to TRBJ1-1, with 8 bases fitting TRBD1. CDR1 and CDR2 (germline): SNHLY, FYNNEI. CDR3 length: 14 amino acids. V shed 4 bases, J shed 2 bases, and the junction held 3 bases outside the gene matches.

The CDR3 spells CASRQYNEQFF. For the CDR3, the DNA is TGTGCCAGTCGCCAGTACAATGAGCAGTTCTTC. V and J are TRBV19 and TRBJ2-1; D unclear. This CDR3 has 11 residues. Trimming removed 8 bases at V and 4 bases at J, with 6 bases between. Germline loops: CDR1 LNHDA, CDR2 SQIVND (reference sequence).

The CDR3 here is CASSQTDRDQPQHF. The CDR3, as DNA: TGTGCCAGCAGCCAGACCGACAGGGATCAGCCCCAGCATTTT. V gene TRBV28 combines with J gene TRBJ1-5, with 7 nucleotides matching TRBD1. From germline, CDR1 is MDHEN and CDR2 SYDVKM. The CDR3 contains 14 residues. V dropped 6 bases and J dropped 5; count of bases not matched to a gene: 7.